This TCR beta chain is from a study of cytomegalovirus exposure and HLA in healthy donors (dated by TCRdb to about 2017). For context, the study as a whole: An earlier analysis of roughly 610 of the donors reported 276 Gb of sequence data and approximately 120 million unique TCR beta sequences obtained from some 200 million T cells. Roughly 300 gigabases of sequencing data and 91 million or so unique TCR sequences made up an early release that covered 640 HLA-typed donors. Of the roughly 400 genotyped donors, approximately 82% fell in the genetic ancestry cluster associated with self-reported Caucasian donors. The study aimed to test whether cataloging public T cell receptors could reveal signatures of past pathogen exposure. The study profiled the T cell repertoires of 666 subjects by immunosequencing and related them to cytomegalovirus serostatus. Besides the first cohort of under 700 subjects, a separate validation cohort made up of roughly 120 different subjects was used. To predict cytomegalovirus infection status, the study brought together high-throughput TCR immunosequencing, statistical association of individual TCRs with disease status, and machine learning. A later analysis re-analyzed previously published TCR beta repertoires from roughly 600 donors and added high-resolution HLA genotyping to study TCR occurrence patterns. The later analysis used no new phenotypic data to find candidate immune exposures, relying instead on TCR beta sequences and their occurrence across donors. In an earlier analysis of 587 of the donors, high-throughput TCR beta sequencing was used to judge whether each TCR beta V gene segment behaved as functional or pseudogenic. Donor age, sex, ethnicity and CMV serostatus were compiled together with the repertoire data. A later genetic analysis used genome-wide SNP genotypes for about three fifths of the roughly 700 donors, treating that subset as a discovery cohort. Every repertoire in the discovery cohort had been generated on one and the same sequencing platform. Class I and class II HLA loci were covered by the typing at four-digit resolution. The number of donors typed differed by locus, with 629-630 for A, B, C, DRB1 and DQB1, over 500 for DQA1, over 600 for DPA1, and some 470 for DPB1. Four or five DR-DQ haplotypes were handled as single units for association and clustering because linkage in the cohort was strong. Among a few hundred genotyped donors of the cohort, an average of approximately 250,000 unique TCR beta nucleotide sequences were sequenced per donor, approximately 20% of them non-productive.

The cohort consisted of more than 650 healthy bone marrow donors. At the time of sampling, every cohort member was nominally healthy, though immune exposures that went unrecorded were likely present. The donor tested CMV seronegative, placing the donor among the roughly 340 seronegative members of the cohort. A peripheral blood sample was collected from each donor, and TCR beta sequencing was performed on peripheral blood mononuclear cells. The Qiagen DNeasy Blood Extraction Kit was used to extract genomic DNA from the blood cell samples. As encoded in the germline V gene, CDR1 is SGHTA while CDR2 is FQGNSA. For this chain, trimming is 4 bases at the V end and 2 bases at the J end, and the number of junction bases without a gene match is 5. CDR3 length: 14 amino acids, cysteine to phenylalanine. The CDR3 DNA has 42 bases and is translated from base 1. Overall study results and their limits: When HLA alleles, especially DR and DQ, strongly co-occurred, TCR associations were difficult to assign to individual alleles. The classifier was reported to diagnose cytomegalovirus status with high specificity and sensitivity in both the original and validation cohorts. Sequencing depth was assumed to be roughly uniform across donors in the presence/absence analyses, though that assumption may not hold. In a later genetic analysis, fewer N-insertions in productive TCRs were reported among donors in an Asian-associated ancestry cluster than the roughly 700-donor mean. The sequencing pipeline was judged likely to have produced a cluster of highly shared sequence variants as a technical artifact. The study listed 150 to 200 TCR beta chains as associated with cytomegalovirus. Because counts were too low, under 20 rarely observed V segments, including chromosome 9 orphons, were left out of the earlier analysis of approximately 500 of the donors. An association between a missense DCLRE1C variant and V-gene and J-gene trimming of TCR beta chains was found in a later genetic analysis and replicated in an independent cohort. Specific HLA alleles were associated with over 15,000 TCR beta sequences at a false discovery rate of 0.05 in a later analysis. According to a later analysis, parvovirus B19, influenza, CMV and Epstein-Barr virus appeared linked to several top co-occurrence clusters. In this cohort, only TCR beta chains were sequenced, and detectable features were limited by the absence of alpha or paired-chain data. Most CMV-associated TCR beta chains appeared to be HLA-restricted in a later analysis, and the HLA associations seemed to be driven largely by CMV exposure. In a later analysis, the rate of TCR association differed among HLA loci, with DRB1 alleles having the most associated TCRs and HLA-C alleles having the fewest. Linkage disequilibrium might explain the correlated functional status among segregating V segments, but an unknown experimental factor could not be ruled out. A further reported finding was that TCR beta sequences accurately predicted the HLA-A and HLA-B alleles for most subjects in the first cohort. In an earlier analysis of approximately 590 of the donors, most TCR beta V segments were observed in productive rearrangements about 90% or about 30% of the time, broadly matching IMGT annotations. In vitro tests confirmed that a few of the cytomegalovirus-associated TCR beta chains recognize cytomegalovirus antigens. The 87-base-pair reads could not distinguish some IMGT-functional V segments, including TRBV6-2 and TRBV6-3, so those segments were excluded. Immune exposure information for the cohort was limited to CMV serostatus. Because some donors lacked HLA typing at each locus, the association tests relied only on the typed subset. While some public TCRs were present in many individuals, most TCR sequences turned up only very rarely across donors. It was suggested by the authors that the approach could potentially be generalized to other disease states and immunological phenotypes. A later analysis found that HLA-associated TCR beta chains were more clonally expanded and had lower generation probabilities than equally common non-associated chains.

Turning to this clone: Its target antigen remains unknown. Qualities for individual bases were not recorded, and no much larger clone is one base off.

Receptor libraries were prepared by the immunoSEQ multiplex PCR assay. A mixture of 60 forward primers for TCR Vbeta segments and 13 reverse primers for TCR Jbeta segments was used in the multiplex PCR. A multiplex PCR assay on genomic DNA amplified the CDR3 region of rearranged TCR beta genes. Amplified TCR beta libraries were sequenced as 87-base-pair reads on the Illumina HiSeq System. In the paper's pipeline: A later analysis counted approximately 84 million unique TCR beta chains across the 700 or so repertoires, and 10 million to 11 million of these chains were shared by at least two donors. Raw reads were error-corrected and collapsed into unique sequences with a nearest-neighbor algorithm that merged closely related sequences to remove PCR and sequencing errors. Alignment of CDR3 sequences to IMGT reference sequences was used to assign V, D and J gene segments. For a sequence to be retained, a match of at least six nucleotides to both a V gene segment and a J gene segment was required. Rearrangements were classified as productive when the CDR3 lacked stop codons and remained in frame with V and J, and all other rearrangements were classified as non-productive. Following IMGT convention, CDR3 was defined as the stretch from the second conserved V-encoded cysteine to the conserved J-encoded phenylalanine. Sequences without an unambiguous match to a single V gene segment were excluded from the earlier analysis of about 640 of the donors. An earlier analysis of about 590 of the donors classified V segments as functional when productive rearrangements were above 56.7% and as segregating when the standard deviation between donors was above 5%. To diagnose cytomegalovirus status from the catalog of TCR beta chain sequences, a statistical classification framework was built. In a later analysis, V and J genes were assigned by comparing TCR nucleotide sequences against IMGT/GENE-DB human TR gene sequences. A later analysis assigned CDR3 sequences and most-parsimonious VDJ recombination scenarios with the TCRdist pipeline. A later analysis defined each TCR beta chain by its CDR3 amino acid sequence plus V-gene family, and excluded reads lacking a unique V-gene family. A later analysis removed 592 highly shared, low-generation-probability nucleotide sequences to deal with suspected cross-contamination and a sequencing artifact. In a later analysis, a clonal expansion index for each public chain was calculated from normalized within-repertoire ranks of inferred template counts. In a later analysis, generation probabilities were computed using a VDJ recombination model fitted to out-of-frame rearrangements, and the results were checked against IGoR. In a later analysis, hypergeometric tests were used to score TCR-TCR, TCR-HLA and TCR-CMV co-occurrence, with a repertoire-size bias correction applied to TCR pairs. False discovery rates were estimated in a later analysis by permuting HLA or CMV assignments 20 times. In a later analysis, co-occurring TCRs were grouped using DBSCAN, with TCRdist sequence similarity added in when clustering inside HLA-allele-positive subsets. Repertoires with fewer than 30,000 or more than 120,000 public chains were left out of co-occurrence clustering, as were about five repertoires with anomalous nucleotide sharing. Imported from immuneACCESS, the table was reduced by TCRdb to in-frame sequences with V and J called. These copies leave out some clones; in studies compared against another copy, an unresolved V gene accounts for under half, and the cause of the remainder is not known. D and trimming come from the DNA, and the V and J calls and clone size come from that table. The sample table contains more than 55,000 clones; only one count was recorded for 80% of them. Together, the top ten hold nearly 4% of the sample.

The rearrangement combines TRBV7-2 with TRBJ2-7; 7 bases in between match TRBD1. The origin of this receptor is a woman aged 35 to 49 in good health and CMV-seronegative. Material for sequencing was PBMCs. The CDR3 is CASSSLQGTYEQYF. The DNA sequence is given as TGTGCCAGCAGCTCTTTACAGGGGACCTACGAGCAGTACTTC.